This T cell receptor (beta chain) was retrieved from a study of blood T cell repertoires in COVID-19. Study overall: Collection of acute and convalescent COVID-19 samples took place in the United States, Italy and Spain. Sample material is recorded as cDNA or gDNA derived from T cells, B-cell-depleted T cells, or PBMCs.

The V segment lost 2 bases and the J segment 15 bases; nucleotides outside the gene matches: 7. CDR3 length: 12 amino acids. As originally analysed: Amplification from reference gene primers served as the basis for estimated nucleated cell counts. Assay: immunoSEQ multiplex PCR; the TCRdb copy retains only in-frame clones and omits some. V and J calls and clone size are as listed in that table; D and trimming were resolved from the DNA. The sample lists approximately 120,000 clones, over 75% seen once, with approximately 30% in the top ten. This TCR was recovered from a woman at least 80 years old with acute or convalescent COVID-19. Sample: peripheral blood. V usage is TRBV12-3 or TRBV12-4 and J usage is TRBJ1-5; TRBD1 matches 7 bases. The CDR3 is CASSLRQGGPHF. The CDR3 nucleotides are TGTGCCAGCAGTTTAAGACAGGGTGGTCCGCATTTT.